This TCR beta chain was recorded in a study of cytotoxic CD8 clonotypes in ibrutinib-treated CLL. Regarding the study as a whole: Before falling back toward baseline at progression, clonality had risen at the time of ibrutinib response. Baseline clonality, above age-matched healthy donor levels, tracked circulating CD8+ T-cell counts.

This CDR3 spans 15 amino acids. Germline loops: CDR1 ENHRY, CDR2 SYGVKD. This clone has a count of ten or more. As yet, its antigen is unknown. Its ends do not fully match the called genes, so a read error is possible. Depth targeted 1 in 200,000 to 1 in 1 million T cells, averaging roughly 9.3x coverage per clonotype. Libraries were prepared by immunoSEQ multiplex PCR; TCRdb keeps only in-frame clonotypes and omits some of them. The sample includes around 25,000 clones, roughly two thirds of them seen just once. The gene calls are TRBV10-3 and TRBJ1-2, with 7 bases that match TRBD1. The material sequenced was PBMCs, taken at disease progression, from a patient treated with ibrutinib. This clonotype was sampled from a human donor with chronic lymphocytic leukemia. CDR3 protein: CASSYQTGAAYGYTF. The CDR3 nucleotides are TGTGCCAGCAGTTACCAAACAGGGGCCGCATATGGCTACACCTTC.